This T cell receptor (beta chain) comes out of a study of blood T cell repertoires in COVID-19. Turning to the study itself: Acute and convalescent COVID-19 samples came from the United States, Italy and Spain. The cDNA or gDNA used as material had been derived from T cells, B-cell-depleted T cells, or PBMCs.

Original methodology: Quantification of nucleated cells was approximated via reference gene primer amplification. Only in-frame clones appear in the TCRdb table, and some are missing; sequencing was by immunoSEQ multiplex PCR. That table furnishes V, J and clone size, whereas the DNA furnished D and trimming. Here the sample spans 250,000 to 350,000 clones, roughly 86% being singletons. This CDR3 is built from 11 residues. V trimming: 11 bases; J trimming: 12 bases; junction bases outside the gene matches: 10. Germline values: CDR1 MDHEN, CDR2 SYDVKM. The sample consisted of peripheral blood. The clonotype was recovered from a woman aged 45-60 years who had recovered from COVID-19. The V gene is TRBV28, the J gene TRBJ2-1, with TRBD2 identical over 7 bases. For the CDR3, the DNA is TGTGCCTCGGGGGAGGGCCGCGTGCAGTTCTTC. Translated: CASGEGRVQFF.